These 23 T cell receptor beta chains were sequenced from one sample in a study of beta chain features in type 1 diabetes. Study-wide results and limits: Across all four CD4+ subsets, people with type 1 diabetes showed modestly shorter TCRB CDR3s.

What these receptors recognize is not known. The authors reverse transcribed all of the isolated RNA, so sequencing captured expressed TCRB transcripts. The protocol was immunoSEQ multiplex PCR, while the TCRdb copy is restricted to in-frame clones and leaves out a portion. The sample includes 640,000 or so clones, 13% of them seen just once. The sequenced sample was naive CD4+ T cells from blood. The receptor set was obtained from a man aged 18 to 35 with type 1 diabetes.

The chain carries TRBV4-1 and TRBJ2-3; D is possibly TRBD1 or TRBD2 (5 bases each). Trimming removed 0 bases at V and 0 bases at J, with 13 bases between. There are 17 residues in the CDR3. Germline V gives CDR1 MGHRA, CDR2 YSYEKL. In nucleotides, the CDR3 is TGCGCCAGCAGCCAAGATGGGACGGGCCGAAGCACAGATACGCAGTATTTT. Protein product: CASSQDGTGRSTDTQYF.

The CDR3 spells CASSPSGGQPQHF. The CDR3 DNA is TGCGCCAGCAGCCCCTCAGGGGGTCAGCCCCAGCATTTT. The gene calls are TRBV5-1 and TRBJ1-5; 7 nucleotides agree with TRBD1. The CDR3 covers 13 residues. Germline assignment: CDR1 SGHRS and CDR2 YFSETQ. Unmatched junction bases numbered 4, after V lost 4 bases and J lost 6 bases.

This clone was detected only a few times. Other DNA sequences from this sample encode an identical CDR3 as well. The V gene is TRBV29-1, the J gene TRBJ2-1; 8 bases align to TRBD1. The CDR3 covers 12 residues. Germline V gene lookup returns CDR1 SQVTM and CDR2 ANQGSEA. V dropped 4 bases and J dropped 6; count of bases not matched to a gene: 2. The CDR3 DNA reads TGCAGCGTTGTCAGGGGGCTCAATGAGCAGTTCTTC. It yields the protein CSVVRGLNEQFF.

The chain couples TRBV6-1 to TRBJ2-3; 8 positions agree with TRBD2. V was pared by 0 bases and J by 1 base, with 12 bases of the junction left unmatched. The CDR3 covers 19 residues. From germline, CDR1 is MNHNS and CDR2 SASEGT. CDR3 in DNA: TGTGCCAGCAGTGAAGCGTATCGACAGCGGGGGCTCGGCACAGATACGCAGTATTTT. Translating it yields CASSEAYRQRGLGTDTQYF.

A remark on this clone: Distinct nucleotide sequences in the sample also encode this CDR3. The V gene is TRBV7-9, the J gene TRBJ2-3, with D possibly being TRBD2 (6 bases). The CDR3 covers 14 residues. Germline-derived CDR1 and CDR2 are SEHNR and FQNEAQ (reference sequence). V was shortened by 5 bases and J by 1 base, with 10 bases between the two germline ends. The CDR3 bases are TGTGCCAGCAGCCCCGGCGGGGGCACAGATACGCAGTATTTT. This translates into CASSPGGGTDTQYF.

V is TRBV7-2 and J is TRBJ1-1; D is undetermined. CDR3 size: 14 residues. Germline CDR1 SGHTA, CDR2 FQGNSA. The V end lost 3 bases, the J end lost 4 bases, and 12 bases lay between the germline ends. The CDR3: CASSFLTVPTEAFF. The DNA of the CDR3 is TGTGCCAGCAGCTTTCTAACAGTTCCCACTGAAGCTTTCTTT.

The chain employs TRBV5-1 and TRBJ2-1, with TRBD2 as a possible D gene (6 bases). The ends were cut back, 7 bases at V and 0 bases at J, with 14 bases in the middle. In germline, CDR1 is SGHRS, CDR2 YFSETQ. The CDR3 sequence is 15 residues long. The CDR3 reads CASGGLESSYNEQFF. The CDR3 nucleotides are TGCGCCAGCGGGGGACTGGAGAGCTCCTACAATGAGCAGTTCTTC.

The CDR3 nucleotides are TGCGCCAGCAGCCAAGAAATAGGGGCATGGTCACCCCTCCACTTT. Protein product: CASSQEIGAWSPLHF. The rearrangement uses TRBV4-1 and TRBJ1-6; a weak D match, TRBD1 (5 bases). CDR1 and CDR2 from the germline V gene are MGHRA and YSYEKL. Trimming pared 0 bases from V and 10 bases from J, leaving 13 bases between. The CDR3 is 15 residues long.

This rearrangement joins TRBV5-1 to TRBJ1-4; no definite D call. The germline V gene encodes CDR1 SGHRS and CDR2 YFSETQ. Trimming removed 4 bases at V and 10 bases at J, with 14 bases between. The CDR3 sequence is 13 residues long. CDR3 sequence: CASSPTGEVKLFF. The CDR3 coding sequence is TGCGCCAGCAGCCCGACCGGGGAGGTAAAACTGTTTTTT.

This clone was seen more than once but under ten times. This CDR3 reads CASSSGTGLYEQYF. In DNA form, the CDR3 reads TGTGCCAGCAGTTCCGGGACAGGGCTCTACGAGCAGTACTTC. The chain carries TRBV6-6 and TRBJ2-7; 9 positions agree with TRBD1. J lost 3 bases, V lost 4 bases, and 4 bases had no gene match. Germline V gene lookup returns CDR1 MNHNY and CDR2 SVGAGI (reference sequence). The CDR3 is 14 amino acids.

V is TRBV30 and J is TRBJ1-2; TRBD1 is a possible D gene (5 bases). Germline CDR1 is GTSNPN and CDR2 is SVGIG (reference sequence). CDR3 length equals 11 residues. Trimming pared 4 bases from V and 5 bases from J, leaving 8 bases between. The CDR3 DNA sequence: TGTGCCTGGATGGGGGGATATGGCTACACCTTC. This translates into CAWMGGYGYTF.

The rearrangement joins TRBV23-1 to TRBJ2-5; 9 bases are shared with TRBD1. TRBV23-1 is an ORF; its function is uncertain. V lost 2 bases, J lost 5 bases, and 15 bases stayed unmatched. The CDR3 consists of 18 residues. CDR3 DNA sequence: TGCGCCAGCAGTCAAAGGGGGCACAGGGGGCGGTTTTCGGAGACCCAGTACTTC. Translating gives CASSQRGHRGRFSETQYF.

The chain recombines TRBV5-1 with TRBJ1-1; D unclear. CDR3 size: 15 residues. V was cut by 0 bases and J by 8 bases, with 17 bases left in between. Germline CDR1 is SGHRS and CDR2 is YFSETQ. The CDR3 loop is CASSLGEFSGQEAFF. The CDR3, as DNA: TGCGCCAGCAGCTTGGGTGAGTTTTCGGGTCAAGAAGCTTTCTTT.

Only a few counts were recorded for this clone. This chain joins TRBV9 and TRBJ2-1; TRBD2 matches 11 bases. Losses at the gene ends were 4 bases for V and 4 bases for J; bases not matched to a gene: 4. Germline values: CDR1 SGDLS, CDR2 YYNGEE. The CDR3 covers 15 residues. CDR3 residues: CASSITSGGYNEQFF. Here the CDR3 DNA reads TGTGCCAGCAGCATTACTAGCGGGGGATACAATGAGCAGTTCTTC.

This clone was recorded a few times. The V and J genes are TRBV7-9 and TRBJ1-2; 8 bases line up with TRBD1. The CDR3 consists of 13 residues. The V gene end was trimmed by 3 bases and the J gene end by 7 bases; junction bases not matched to a gene: 4. In germline, CDR1 is SEHNR, CDR2 FQNEAQ (reference sequence). The CDR3 DNA reads as TGTGCCAGCAGCTTCCGGACAGGGAGTGGCTACACCTTC. This encodes CASSFRTGSGYTF.

This clone appeared a few times. The V and J genes are TRBV10-3 and TRBJ1-3; weak D call: TRBD1 (5 bases). The V end was cut by 8 bases, the J end by 0 bases, with 23 bases between. Looked up from germline, CDR1 is ENHRY and CDR2 is SYGVKD. The CDR3 spans 18 residues. The CDR3 reads CAIASVSPGTASGNTIYF. DNA for the CDR3: TGTGCCATCGCCAGCGTATCCCCCGGGACGGCCTCTGGAAACACCATATATTTT.

This clone was seen a few times. V and J are TRBV18 and TRBJ2-7; D unresolved. The germline V and J ends were trimmed by 2 bases and 3 bases, with 20 bases remaining between them. The length of the CDR3 is 17 residues. Germline assignment: CDR1 KGHSH and CDR2 LQKENI. DNA of the CDR3: TGTGCCAGCTCACCATTTCCGGTAGGGAAGTCTGGCTACGAGCAGTACTTC. This codes for CASSPFPVGKSGYEQYF.

This clone was seen a few times. This chain connects TRBV25-1 to TRBJ1-4, with D unclear. CDR1 MGHDK and CDR2 SYGVNS come from the germline V gene. The V gene lost 3 bases and the J gene lost 0 bases, with 8 bases spanning the gap. The CDR3 has 15 amino acids. CDR3 amino acids: CASSDVSATNEKLFF. The CDR3 region has the DNA TGTGCCAGCAGTGACGTCTCTGCAACTAATGAAAAACTGTTTTTT.

This clone was detected a few times. This chain uses TRBV30 with TRBJ2-6, with D perhaps matching TRBD1 (5 bases). This CDR3 contains 16 residues. Trimming took off 0 bases at V and 0 bases at J, with 9 bases between the two ends. The germline V gene encodes CDR1 GTSNPN and CDR2 SVGIG (reference sequence). This chain's CDR3 is CAWSVQAPSGANVLTF. The DNA for the CDR3 is TGTGCCTGGAGTGTACAGGCGCCCTCTGGGGCCAACGTCCTGACTTTC.

This clone was recorded a few times. In the same sample, other DNA sequences code for this CDR3. The rearrangement joins TRBV6-5 to TRBJ2-7; either TRBD1 or TRBD2 may fit D (6 bases each). This CDR3 region has 14 residues. V dropped 3 bases and J dropped 2 bases, with 11 bases sitting between them. Germline values: CDR1 MNHEY, CDR2 SVGAGI. The CDR3 region has the DNA TGTGCCAGCAGTTATGGGGGGCGCACCTACGAGCAGTACTTC. Translating gives CASSYGGRTYEQYF.

This clone was counted only a few times. This sequence joins TRBV7-9 and TRBJ2-3; D unclear. Germline values: CDR1 SEHNR, CDR2 FQNEAQ (reference sequence). The CDR3 sequence is 14 residues long. Trimming pared 1 base from V and 2 bases from J, leaving 7 bases between. CDR3 in DNA: TGTGCCAGCAGCTTAGTGGCGGACACAGATACGCAGTATTTT. Protein: CASSLVADTDTQYF. The full variable domain, its missing parts supplied by reference TRBV7-9 and TRBJ2-3, is DTGVSQNPRHKITKRGQNVTFRCDPISEHNRLYWYRQTLGQGPEFLTYFQNEAQLEKSRLLSDRFSAERPKGSFSTLEIQRTEQGDSAMYLCASSLVADTDTQYFGPGTRLTVL.

This clone was observed a handful of times. J is TRBJ1-1 and V is TRBV20-1; D is unresolved. The CDR3 loop spans 11 amino acids. Germline V gene sequence: CDR1 DFQATT, CDR2 SNEGSKA (reference sequence). The V and J ends lost 7 bases and 5 bases respectively, with 11 bases between them. The CDR3: CSVSGPTEAFF. In DNA form, the CDR3 reads TGCAGTGTTAGCGGGCCGACTGAAGCTTTCTTT.

V is TRBV28 and J is TRBJ2-7, with 11 bases fitting TRBD2. The length of the CDR3 is 14 residues. Germline CDR1 MDHEN, CDR2 SYDVKM. Trimming removed 5 bases from V and 12 bases from J; junction bases left unmatched: 12. The CDR3 region is CASSEPTGLAGLYF. The CDR3 bases are TGTGCCAGCAGTGAACCGACAGGACTAGCGGGCCTGTACTTC.